This TCR beta chain was sequenced for a study of blood T cell repertoires in COVID-19. Across the whole study: Sites across the United States, Italy and Spain contributed samples from acute and convalescent COVID-19. Sample material is recorded as cDNA or gDNA derived from T cells, B-cell-depleted T cells, or PBMCs.

Libraries were prepared by immunoSEQ multiplex PCR; TCRdb keeps only in-frame clonotypes and omits some of them. The data contain some 160,000 clones, roughly nine tenths of them singletons. This TCR was sampled from a man in his 60s with acute or convalescent COVID-19. Sequencing was performed on peripheral blood.

The CDR3 DNA is TGCGCCAGCAGCTTGGACGGGGGCGAGCAGTACTTC. Translated, it gives CASSLDGGEQYF. This chain uses TRBV5-1 with TRBJ2-7, with D possibly matching TRBD2 (6 bases). The germline V gene has CDR1 SGHRS and CDR2 YFSETQ. Trimming left V 0 bases short and J 6 bases short, with 7 bases between. This CDR3 is built from 12 residues.